These T cell receptor beta chains were read from a single sample in a study of graft-versus-host responses after intestinal transplantation. Clones were read by immunoSEQ multiplex PCR, and TCRdb kept only the in-frame ones, dropping some. This repertoire shows under 20,000 clones, about 89% found once; its top ten account for less than 8%. This sample comprised bone marrow, obtained roughly 120 days after intestinal transplantation. The source is a human patient who received an intestinal transplant, so some T cells may come from the graft donor. The CDR3 runs from the conserved cysteine through the conserved F or W. Part of the rows lack a size; the others show once, few, many or a class for expanded clones.

.	TRBV6-6	14	TRBJ1-2	CASSYTDGTYGYTF
.	TRBV6-4	15	TRBJ2-7	CASSDSLGHSYEQYF
.	TRBV28	15	TRBJ2-3	CASSLAGRWTDTQYF
once	TRBV6-5	16	TRBJ1-6	CASSYPGDRGFSPLHF
.	TRBV9	15	.	CASSPMAGDVYEQYF
.	TRBV11-2	13	TRBJ1-1	CASSLEATGEAFF
.	TRBV2	14	TRBJ1-6	CASSAEGAGAPLHF
.	TRBV19	14	TRBJ1-2	CASRPGQGLYGYTF
.	TRBV27	16	TRBJ1-2	CASSSYTEDRYYGYTF
.	TRBV2	14	TRBJ2-7	CASLFIGQSYEQYF
.	TRBV15	15	TRBJ1-2	CATSGDTGINYGYTF
.	TRBV10-1	14	TRBJ2-7	CASSAGTGPYEQYF
few	TRBV15	12	TRBJ1-1	CATSRGNTEAFF
.	TRBV7-6	15	TRBJ1-1	CASSPSMGGGTEAFF
.	TRBV28	17	TRBJ2-3	CASSFPPQAAVTDTQYF
.	TRBV7-9	13	TRBJ2-5	CASSLTGGETQYF
.	TRBV19	15	TRBJ1-4	CASSIYRGRDEKLFF
.	TRBV7-2	14	TRBJ2-7	CASRPGQGAHEQYF
.	TRBV10-3	13	TRBJ2-5	CAISPREQETQYF
.	TRBV7-6	13	TRBJ1-1	CASSLSGDTEAFF
.	TRBV6-6	14	TRBJ2-7	CASSYGWSSYEQYF
.	TRBV27	14	TRBJ2-1	CASSLSTTYNEQFF
.	TRBV27	16	TRBJ2-7	CASSLFWGAQDYEQYF
few	TRBV6-5	14	TRBJ1-6	CASSSGQGFSPLHF
.	TRBV11-2	15	TRBJ2-7	CASSQMTSGTYEQYF
.	TRBV9	16	TRBJ1-4	CASSVRGLATNEKLFF
.	TRBV14	12	TRBJ2-1	CASSQVYNEQFF
.	TRBV5-6	12	TRBJ2-3	CASSRGTDTQYF
.	TRBV27	16	TRBJ2-6	CASSPRGISGANVLTF
few	TRBV27	14	TRBJ2-7	CASSLRSYSYEQYF
.	TRBV2	16	TRBJ2-5	CASSVRRTSGQETQYF
few	TRBV27	13	TRBJ1-2	CASRSDRDGGYTF
.	TRBV28	15	TRBJ2-1	CASSTPSGRNNEQFF
.	TRBV29-1	13	TRBJ2-3	CSVLGGRTDTQYF
once	TRBV5-6	14	TRBJ1-2	CASVRQGAYYGYTF
once	TRBV9	22	TRBJ2-1	CASSVPMDSRDEKPQLYNEQFF
.	TRBV27	16	TRBJ2-5	CASSLLASGAGGTQYF
.	TRBV10-3	14	TRBJ1-2	CAISESQVGSGYTF
once	TRBV19	15	TRBJ1-5	CASSPGQAHNQPQHF
.	TRBV28	15	TRBJ1-1	CASSSQGLMNTEAFF
.	TRBV6-1	17	TRBJ1-1	CASSEAAGGFRNTEAFF
.	TRBV19	14	TRBJ1-5	CASSPLGSNQPQHF
.	TRBV5-5	16	TRBJ2-7	CASSWPGGTSGYEQYF
.	TRBV27	12	TRBJ2-1	CASSFPGQGKFF
once	TRBV27	18	TRBJ1-1	CASSLSRFTAQRDTEAFF
.	TRBV5-1	20	TRBJ2-7	CASSLTTMASTSGVYYEQYF
.	TRBV28	12	TRBJ2-7	CASSITLGDRYF
.	TRBV7-2	10	TRBJ1-1	CATGDTEAFF